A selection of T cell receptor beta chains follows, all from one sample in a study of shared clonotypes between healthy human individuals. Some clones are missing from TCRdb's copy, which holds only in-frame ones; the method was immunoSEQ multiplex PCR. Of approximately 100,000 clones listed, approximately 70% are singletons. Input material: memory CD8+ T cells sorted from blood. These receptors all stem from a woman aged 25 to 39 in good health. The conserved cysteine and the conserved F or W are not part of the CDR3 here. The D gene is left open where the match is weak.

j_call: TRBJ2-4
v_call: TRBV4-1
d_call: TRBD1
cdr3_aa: ASSQAGTGGDIQY

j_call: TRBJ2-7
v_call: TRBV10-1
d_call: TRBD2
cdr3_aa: ASSEGLAGPYEQY

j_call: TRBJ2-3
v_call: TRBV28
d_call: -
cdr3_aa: ASSSLGGGSGHGWY

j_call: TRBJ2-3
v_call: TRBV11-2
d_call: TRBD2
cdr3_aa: ASYGGGGTQY

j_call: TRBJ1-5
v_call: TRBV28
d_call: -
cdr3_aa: ASSLRQPNQPQH

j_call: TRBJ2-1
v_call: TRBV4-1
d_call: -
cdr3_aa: ASSHRPGTESYNEQF

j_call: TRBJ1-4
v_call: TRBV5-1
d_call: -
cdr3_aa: ASSLGGVTNEKLF

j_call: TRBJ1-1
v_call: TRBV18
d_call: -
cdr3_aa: ASSASKSRMNTEAF

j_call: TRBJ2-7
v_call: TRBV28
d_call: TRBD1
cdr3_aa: ASTPPSGQGRTDYDEQY

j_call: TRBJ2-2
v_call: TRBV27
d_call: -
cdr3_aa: ASSPRGPGELF

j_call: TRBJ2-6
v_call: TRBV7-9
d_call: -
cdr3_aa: AAAGSGANVLT

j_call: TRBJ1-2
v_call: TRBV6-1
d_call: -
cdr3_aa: ASSEVHTDGYT

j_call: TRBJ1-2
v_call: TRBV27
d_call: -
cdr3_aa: ASSVGADYGYT

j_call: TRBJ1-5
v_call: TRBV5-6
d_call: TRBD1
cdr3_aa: ASSSGQGASQPQH

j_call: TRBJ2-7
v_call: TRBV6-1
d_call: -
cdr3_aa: ASREGFLALYEQY

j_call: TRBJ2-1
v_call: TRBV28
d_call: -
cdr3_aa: ASSRGPGELGV

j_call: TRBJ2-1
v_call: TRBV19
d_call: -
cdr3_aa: ASSPRSGYYNEQF

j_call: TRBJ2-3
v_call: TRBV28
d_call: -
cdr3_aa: ASSLWFGSTDTQY

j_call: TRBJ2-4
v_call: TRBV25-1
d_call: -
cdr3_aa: ASSGVSGGRNIQY

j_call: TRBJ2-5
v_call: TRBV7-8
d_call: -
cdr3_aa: ASSLWGAQETQY

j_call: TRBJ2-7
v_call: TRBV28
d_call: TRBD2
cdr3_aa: ASSLNLLRKAGLAGSKSSYEQY

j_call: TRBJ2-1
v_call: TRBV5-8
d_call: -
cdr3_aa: ASSLAPYNEQF

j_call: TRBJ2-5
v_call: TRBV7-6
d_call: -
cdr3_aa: ASSGWSRTQY

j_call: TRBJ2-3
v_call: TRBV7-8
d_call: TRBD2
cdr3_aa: AIGLAGITDTQY

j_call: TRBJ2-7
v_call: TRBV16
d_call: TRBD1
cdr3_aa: ASSQSGQGSYEQY

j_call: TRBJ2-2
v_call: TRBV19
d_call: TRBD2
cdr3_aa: ASSTPGLAVNTGELF

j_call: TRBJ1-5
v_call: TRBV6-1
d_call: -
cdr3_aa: ASSEEEGGNQPQH

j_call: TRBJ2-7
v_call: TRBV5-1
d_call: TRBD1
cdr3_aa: ASSLEPRTGGIEQY

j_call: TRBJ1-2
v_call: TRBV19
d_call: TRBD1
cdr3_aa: ASSIGDRVNYGYT

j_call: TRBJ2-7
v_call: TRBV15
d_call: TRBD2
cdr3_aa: ATSRDLLLAGQHYEQY

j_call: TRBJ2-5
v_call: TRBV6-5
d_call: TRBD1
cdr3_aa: ASSYRDREETQY

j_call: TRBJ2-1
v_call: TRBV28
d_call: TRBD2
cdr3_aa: ASSLRTSYYNEQF

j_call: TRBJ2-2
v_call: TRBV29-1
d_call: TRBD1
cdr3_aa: SVEWGQGLTGELF

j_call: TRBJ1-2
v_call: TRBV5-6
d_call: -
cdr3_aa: ASSFQDGNYGYT

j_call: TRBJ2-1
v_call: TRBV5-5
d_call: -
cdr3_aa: ASSTQGDYYNEQF

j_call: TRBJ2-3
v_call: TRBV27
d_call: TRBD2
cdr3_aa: ASMGAGGADTQY

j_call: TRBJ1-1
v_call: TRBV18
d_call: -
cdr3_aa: ASSPRDRLSTEAF

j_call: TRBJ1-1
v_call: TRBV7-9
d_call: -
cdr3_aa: ASSFRMNTEAF

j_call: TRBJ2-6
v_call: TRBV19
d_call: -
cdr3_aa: ASSIRQAPGANVLT

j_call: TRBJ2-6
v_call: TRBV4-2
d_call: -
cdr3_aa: ASSQDGASGANVLT

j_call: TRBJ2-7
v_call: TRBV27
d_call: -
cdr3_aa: ASSLRARAHEQY

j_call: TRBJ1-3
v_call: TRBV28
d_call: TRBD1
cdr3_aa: ASTRTGAAGNTIY

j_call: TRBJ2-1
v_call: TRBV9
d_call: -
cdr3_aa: ASSVDGYNEQF

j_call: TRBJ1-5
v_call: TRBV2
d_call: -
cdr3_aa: ASSGTTLNTGQTKNQPQH

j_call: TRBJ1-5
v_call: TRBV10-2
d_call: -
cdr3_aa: ASRENSNQPQH

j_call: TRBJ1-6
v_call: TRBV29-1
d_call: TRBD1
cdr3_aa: SVEGPRGRSPLH

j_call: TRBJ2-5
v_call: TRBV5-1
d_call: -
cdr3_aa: ASSSGTAGWETQY

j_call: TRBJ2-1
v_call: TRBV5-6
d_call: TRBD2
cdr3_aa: ASSLETSGVYNEQF

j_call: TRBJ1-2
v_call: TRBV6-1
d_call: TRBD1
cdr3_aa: ASSEEAGGGYGYT

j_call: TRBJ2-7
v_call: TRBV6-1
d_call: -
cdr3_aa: ASSESDISYEQY

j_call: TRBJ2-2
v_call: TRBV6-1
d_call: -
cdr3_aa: ASSEGKSTVPGELF

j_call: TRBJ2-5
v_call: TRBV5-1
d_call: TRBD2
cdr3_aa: ASSPGLAGFEY

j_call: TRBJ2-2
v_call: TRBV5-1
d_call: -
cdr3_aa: ASNQGRQANTGELF

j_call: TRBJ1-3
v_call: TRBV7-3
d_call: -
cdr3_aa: ASSLDGSGNTIY

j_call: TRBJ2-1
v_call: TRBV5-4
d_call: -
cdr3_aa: ASKGLNVEQF